This record looks at one T cell receptor beta chain sequence and its context. Antigen: not known. This sample is drawn from a study of PD-1 blockade in mismatch repair-deficient tumors. Study-level background: Patients had around 11 mismatch repair-deficient cancer types and were previously treated and progressing.

The table came from immunoSEQ multiplex PCR; TCRdb's copy has only in-frame clones and leaves some out. Of about 110,000 clones detected, 60% to 85% appear once; the ten largest clones hold 4% to 6%. Study outcomes and limitations: After pembrolizumab, tumor-resident clones rose rapidly, then generally contracted before radiologic responses.

TCRs were sequenced from a few patients responding to pembrolizumab. The CDR3 runs 14 residues. The V gene lost 7 bases and the J gene lost 1 base, with 13 bases spanning the gap. Germline-derived CDR1 and CDR2 are MNHNS and SASEGT. The V call is TRBV6-1, the J call TRBJ1-1; possibly TRBD1 for D (6 bases). The sequencing here drew on peripheral blood, taken roughly 13 months after starting pembrolizumab. The receptor comes from an adult with mismatch repair-deficient cancer. The CDR3: CASKRDIANTEAFF. CDR3 coding DNA: TGTGCCAGCAAACGGGACATCGCGAACACTGAAGCTTTCTTT.